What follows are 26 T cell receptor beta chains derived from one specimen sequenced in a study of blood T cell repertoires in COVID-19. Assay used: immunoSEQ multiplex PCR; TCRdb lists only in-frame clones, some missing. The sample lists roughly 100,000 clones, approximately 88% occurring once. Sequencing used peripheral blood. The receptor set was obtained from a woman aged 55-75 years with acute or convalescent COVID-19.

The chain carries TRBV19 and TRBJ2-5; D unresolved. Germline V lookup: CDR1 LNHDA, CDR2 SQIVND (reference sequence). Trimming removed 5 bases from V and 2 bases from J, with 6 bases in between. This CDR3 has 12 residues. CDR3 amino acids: CASSERQETQYF. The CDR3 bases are TGTGCCAGTAGTGAGAGGCAAGAGACCCAGTACTTC.

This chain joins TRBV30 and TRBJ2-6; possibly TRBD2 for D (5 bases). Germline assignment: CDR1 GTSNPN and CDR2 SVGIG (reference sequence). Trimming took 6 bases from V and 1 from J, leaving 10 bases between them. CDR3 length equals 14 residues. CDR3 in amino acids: CACPEGSGANVLTF. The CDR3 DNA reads TGTGCCTGTCCCGAGGGATCTGGGGCCAACGTCCTGACTTTC.

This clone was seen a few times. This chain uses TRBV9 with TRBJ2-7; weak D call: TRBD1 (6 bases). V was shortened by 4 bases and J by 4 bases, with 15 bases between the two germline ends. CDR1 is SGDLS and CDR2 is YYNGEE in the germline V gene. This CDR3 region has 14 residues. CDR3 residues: CASSPRGQFYEQYF. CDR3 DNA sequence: TGTGCCAGCAGCCCCCGAGGACAGTTTTACGAGCAGTACTTC.

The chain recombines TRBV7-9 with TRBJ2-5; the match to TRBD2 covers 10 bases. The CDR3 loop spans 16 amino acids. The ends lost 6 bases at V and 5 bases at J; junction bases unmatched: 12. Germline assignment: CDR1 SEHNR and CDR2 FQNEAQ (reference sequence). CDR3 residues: CASSSYSGRFQETQYF. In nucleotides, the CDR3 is TGTGCCAGCAGTTCCTATAGCGGGAGGTTTCAGGAGACCCAGTACTTC.

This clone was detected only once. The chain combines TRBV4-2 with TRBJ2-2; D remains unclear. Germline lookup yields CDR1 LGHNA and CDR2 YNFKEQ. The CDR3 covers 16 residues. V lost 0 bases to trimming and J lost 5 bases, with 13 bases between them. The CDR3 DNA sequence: TGTGCCAGCAGCCAAGATCCGGCCCAGCGTACCGGGGAGCTGTTTTTT. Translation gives CASSQDPAQRTGELFF.

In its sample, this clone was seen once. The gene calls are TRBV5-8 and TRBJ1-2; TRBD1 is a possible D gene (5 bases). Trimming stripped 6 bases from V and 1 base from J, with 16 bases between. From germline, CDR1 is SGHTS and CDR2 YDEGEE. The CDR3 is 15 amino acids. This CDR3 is CASKWAGNFNYGYTF. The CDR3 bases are TGTGCCAGCAAGTGGGCAGGGAACTTTAACTATGGCTACACCTTC.

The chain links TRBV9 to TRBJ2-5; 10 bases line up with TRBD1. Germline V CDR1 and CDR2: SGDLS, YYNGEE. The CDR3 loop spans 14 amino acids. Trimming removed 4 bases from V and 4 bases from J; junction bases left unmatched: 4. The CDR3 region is CASSPGTGVETQYF. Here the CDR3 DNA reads TGTGCCAGCAGCCCCGGGACAGGGGTAGAGACCCAGTACTTC.

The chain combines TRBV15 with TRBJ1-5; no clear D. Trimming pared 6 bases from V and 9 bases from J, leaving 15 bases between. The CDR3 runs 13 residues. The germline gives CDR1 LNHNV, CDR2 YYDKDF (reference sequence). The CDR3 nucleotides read TGTGCCACCAGGAAGGATTTTATAGCGCCCCAGCATTTT. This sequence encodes CATRKDFIAPQHF. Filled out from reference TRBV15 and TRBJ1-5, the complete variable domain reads DAMVIQNPRYQVTQFGKPVTLSCSQTLNHNVMYWYQQKSSQAPKLLFHYYDKDFNNEADTPDNFQSRRPNTSFCFLDIRSPGLGDTAMYLCATRKDFIAPQHFGDGTRLSIL.

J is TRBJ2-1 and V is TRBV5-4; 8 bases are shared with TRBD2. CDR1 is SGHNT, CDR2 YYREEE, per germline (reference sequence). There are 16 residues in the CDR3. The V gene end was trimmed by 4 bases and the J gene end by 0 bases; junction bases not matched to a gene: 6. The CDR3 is CASSPGGVLSYNEQFF. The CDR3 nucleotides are TGTGCCAGCAGCCCGGGAGGGGTGCTCTCCTACAATGAGCAGTTCTTC.

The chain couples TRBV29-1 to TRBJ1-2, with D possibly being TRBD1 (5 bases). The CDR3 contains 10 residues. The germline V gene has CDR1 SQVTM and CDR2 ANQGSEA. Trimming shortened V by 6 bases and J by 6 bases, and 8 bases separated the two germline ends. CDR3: CSVGEDGYTF. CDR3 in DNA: TGCAGCGTGGGGGAGGATGGCTACACCTTC.

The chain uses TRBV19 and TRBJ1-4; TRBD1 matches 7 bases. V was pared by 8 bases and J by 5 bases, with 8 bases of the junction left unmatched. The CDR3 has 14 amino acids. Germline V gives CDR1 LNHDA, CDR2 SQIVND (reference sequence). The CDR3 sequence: CASLKQGRNEKLFF. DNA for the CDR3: TGTGCCAGTTTGAAACAGGGGCGGAATGAAAAACTGTTTTTT. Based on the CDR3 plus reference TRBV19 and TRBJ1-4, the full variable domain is DGGITQSPKYLFRKEGQNVTLSCEQNLNHDAMYWYRQDPGQGLRLIYYSQIVNDFQKGDIAEGYSVSREKKESFPLTVTSAQKNPTAFYLCASLKQGRNEKLFFGSGTQLSVL.

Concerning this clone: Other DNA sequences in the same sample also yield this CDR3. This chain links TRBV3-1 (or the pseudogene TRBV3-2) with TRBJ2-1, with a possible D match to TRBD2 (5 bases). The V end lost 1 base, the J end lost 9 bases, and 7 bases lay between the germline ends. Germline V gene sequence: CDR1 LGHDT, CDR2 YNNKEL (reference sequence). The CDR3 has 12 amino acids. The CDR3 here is CASSQVAGEQFF. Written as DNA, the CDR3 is TGTGCCAGCAGCCAAGTGGCGGGTGAGCAGTTCTTC.

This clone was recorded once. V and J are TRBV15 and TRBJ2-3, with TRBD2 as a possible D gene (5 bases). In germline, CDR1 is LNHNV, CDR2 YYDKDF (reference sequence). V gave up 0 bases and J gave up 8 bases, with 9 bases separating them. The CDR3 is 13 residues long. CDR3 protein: CATSRDTGSTQYF. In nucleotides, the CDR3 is TGTGCCACCAGCAGAGATACGGGGAGTACGCAGTATTTT.

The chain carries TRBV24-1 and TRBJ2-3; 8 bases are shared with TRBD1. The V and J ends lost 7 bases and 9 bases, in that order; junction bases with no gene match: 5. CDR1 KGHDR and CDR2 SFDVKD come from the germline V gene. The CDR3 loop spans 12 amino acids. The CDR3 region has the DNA TGTGCCACCAGAGGGACAGGCCTAACGCAGTATTTT. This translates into CATRGTGLTQYF.

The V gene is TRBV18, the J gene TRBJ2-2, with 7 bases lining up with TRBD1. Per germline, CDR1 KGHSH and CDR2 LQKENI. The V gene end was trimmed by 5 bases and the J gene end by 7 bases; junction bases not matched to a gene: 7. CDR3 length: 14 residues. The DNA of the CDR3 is TGTGCCAGCTCATCCGGGACAGAGCACGGGGAGCTGTTTTTT. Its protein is CASSSGTEHGELFF. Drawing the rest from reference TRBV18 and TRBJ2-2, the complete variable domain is NAGVMQNPRHLVRRRGQEARLRCSPMKGHSHVYWYRQLPEEGLKFMVYLQKENIIDESGMPKERFSAEFPKEGPSILRIQQVVRGDSAAYFCASSSGTEHGELFFGEGSRLTVL.

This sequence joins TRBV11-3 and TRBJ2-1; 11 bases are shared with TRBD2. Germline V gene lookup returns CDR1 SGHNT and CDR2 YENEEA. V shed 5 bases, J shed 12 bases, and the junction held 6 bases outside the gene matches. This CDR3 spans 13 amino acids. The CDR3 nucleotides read TGTGCCAGCAGCCACGGGACTAGCGGCGGGCAGTTCTTC. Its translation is CASSHGTSGGQFF.

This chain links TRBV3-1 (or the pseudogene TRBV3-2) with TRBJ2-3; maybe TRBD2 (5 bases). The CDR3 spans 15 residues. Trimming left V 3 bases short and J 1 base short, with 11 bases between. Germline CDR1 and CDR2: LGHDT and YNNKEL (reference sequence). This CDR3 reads CASSHLAGGTDTQYF. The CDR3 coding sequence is TGTGCCAGCAGCCATTTAGCCGGGGGCACAGATACGCAGTATTTT.

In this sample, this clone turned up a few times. CDR3 DNA: TGTGCCAGCAGTGTCGGGAATTCACCCCTCCACTTT. Residues: CASSVGNSPLHF. The chain carries TRBV2 and TRBJ1-6; D remains ambiguous. This CDR3 is 12 amino acids long. Germline V CDR1 and CDR2: SNHLY, FYNNEI. V was clipped by 4 bases and J by 7 bases, with 5 bases between them.

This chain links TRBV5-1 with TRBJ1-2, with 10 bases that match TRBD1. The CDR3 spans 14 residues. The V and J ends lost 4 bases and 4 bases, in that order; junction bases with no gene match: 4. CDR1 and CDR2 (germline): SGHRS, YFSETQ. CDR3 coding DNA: TGCGCCAGCAGCCAGACAGGGGGCACCTATGGCTACACCTTC. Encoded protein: CASSQTGGTYGYTF.

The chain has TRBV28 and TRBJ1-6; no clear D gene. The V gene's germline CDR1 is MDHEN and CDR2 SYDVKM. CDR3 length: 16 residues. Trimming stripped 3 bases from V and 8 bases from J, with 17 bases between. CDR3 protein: CASSFPLGLADSPLHF. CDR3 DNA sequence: TGTGCCAGCAGTTTCCCACTCGGGTTGGCGGATTCACCCCTCCACTTT.

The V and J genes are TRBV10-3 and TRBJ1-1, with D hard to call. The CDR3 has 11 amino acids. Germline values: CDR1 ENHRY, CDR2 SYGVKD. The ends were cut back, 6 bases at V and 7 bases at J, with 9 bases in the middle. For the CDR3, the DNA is TGTGCCATCAGGGCCACGGGTGAAGCTTTCTTT. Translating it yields CAIRATGEAFF.

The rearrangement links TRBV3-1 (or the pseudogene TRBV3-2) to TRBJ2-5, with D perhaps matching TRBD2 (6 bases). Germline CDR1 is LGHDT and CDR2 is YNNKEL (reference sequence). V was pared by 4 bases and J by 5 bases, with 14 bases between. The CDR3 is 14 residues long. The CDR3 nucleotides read TGTGCCAGCAGCCCTGGCGGGGTGGTGGAGACCCAGTACTTC. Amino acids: CASSPGGVVETQYF.

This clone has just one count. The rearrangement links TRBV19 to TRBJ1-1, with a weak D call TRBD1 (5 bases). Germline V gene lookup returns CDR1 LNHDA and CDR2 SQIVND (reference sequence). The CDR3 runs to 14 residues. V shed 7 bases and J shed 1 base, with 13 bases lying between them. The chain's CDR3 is CASKPGLSNTEAFF. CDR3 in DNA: TGTGCCAGTAAACCGGGACTCTCGAACACTGAAGCTTTCTTT.

The CDR3 bases are TGTGCCAGTAGTCTGCCTCCAGGGGCCAGGACTGAAGCTTTCTTT. Translating it yields CASSLPPGARTEAFF. V usage is TRBV19 and J usage is TRBJ1-1; D is possibly TRBD1 (6 bases). Germline V CDR1 and CDR2: LNHDA, SQIVND (reference sequence). The V end lost 5 bases, the J end lost 5 bases, and 18 bases lay between the germline ends. CDR3 length: 15 amino acids.

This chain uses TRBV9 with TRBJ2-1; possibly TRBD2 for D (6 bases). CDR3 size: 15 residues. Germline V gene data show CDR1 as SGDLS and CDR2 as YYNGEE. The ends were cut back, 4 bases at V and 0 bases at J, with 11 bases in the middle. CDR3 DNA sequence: TGTGCCAGCAGCCCTAGCGCGAGCTCCTACAATGAGCAGTTCTTC. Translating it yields CASSPSASSYNEQFF.

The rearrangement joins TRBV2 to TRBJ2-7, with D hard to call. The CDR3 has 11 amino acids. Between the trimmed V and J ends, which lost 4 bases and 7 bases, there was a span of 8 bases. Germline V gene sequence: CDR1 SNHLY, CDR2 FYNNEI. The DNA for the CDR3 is TGTGCCAGCAGTGCAACTCTAGAGCAGTACTTC. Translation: CASSATLEQYF.